Below, 21 T cell receptor beta chains from the same sample are listed, as sequenced in a study of shared clonotypes between healthy human individuals. Using immunoSEQ multiplex PCR, the repertoire was profiled, and TCRdb retains in-frame clones only, with some absent. Of some 500,000 clones in the sample, about 95% are singletons; the top ten hold roughly 0.06%. The sample comprised naive CD4+ T cells sorted from blood. Described subset: CD45RA+ positively selected. The receptor set was obtained from a woman in her twenties or thirties in good health.

This chain connects TRBV4-2 to TRBJ1-2, with a weak D call TRBD1 (5 bases). The CDR3 runs to 14 residues. With 1 base removed from V and 6 bases from J, the gap between germline ends came to 12 bases. Germline V gene lookup returns CDR1 LGHNA and CDR2 YNFKEQ. The CDR3 coding sequence is TGTGCCAGCAGCCAAGGAGCAGGGCGAGATGGCTACACCTTC. This encodes CASSQGAGRDGYTF.

To note about this clone: Other DNA sequences in this sample translate to the same CDR3. The chain recombines TRBV5-1 with TRBJ2-7; 10 bases are a match to TRBD2. This CDR3 is built from 15 residues. Germline V lookup: CDR1 SGHRS, CDR2 YFSETQ. The V and J ends lost 0 bases and 0 bases, in that order; junction bases with no gene match: 0. CDR3 sequence: CASSLGLAGSYEQYF. The CDR3 DNA is TGCGCCAGCAGCTTGGGACTAGCGGGCTCCTACGAGCAGTACTTC.

The chain carries TRBV28 and TRBJ2-1; TRBD1 agrees at 8 bases. Germline-derived CDR1 and CDR2 are MDHEN and SYDVKM. V shed 5 bases, J shed 5 bases, and the junction held 8 bases outside the gene matches. CDR3 length equals 15 residues. DNA for the CDR3: TGTGCCAGCAGTCCCCCCGGGACAGGAAACAATGAGCAGTTCTTC. Translation: CASSPPGTGNNEQFF.

The V call is TRBV25-1, the J call TRBJ2-1; the match to TRBD2 covers 7 bases. V dropped 4 bases and J dropped 10; count of bases not matched to a gene: 4. The CDR3 length is 12 residues. Looked up from germline, CDR1 is MGHDK and CDR2 is SYGVNS. The CDR3 loop is CASSGRGDEQFF. The CDR3 coding sequence is TGTGCCAGCAGTGGTCGGGGGGACGAGCAGTTCTTC. The full variable domain, completed using reference TRBV25-1 and TRBJ2-1, is EADIYQTPRYLVIGTGKKITLECSQTMGHDKMYWYQQDPGMELHLIHYSYGVNSTEKGDLSSESTVSRIRTEHFPLTLESARPSHTSQYLCASSGRGDEQFFGPGTRLTVL.

The chain is built from TRBV6-6 and TRBJ1-4; D is perhaps TRBD1 (6 bases). Between the trimmed V and J ends, which lost 5 bases and 5 bases, there was a span of 12 bases. This CDR3 contains 14 residues. Germline V lookup: CDR1 MNHNY, CDR2 SVGAGI (reference sequence). CDR3: CASSQPGTNEKLFF. CDR3 in DNA: TGTGCCAGCAGTCAACCCGGGACAAATGAAAAACTGTTTTTT.

The chain has TRBV6-6 and TRBJ2-2; either TRBD1 or TRBD2 may supply D (5 bases each). The CDR3 length is 15 residues. CDR1 is MNHNY and CDR2 is SVGAGI in the germline V gene (reference sequence). V lost 5 bases, J lost 0 bases, and 10 bases lay in between. The CDR3 DNA follows: TGTGCCAGCAGTCAACGGGGCGCGAACACCGGGGAGCTGTTTTTT. Protein sequence: CASSQRGANTGELFF.

The V gene is TRBV5-1, the J gene TRBJ2-2, with 8 bases lining up with TRBD1. J was trimmed by 4 bases and V by 4 bases; bases with no gene match: 12. CDR3 size: 17 residues. From germline, CDR1 is SGHRS and CDR2 YFSETQ. The CDR3 spells CASSPIYRGSGTGELFF. The CDR3 DNA sequence: TGCGCCAGCAGCCCGATTTACAGGGGGTCTGGCACCGGGGAGCTGTTTTTT.

The V and J genes are TRBV5-4 and TRBJ2-7; 8 bases are a match to TRBD1. V lost 4 bases, J lost 6 bases, and 6 bases stayed unmatched. CDR1 SGHNT and CDR2 YYREEE come from the germline V gene (reference sequence). This CDR3 contains 13 residues. CDR3 in DNA: TGTGCCAGCAGCAAGGACAGGGTAGGCGAGCAGTACTTC. It yields the protein CASSKDRVGEQYF.

This clone came up once. Other DNA sequences in this specimen translate into the identical CDR3. The chain has TRBV18 and TRBJ2-5, with 8 bases lining up with TRBD2. This CDR3 is 13 amino acids long. Germline assignment: CDR1 KGHSH and CDR2 LQKENI. V lost 3 bases, J lost 5 bases, and 2 bases stayed unmatched. CDR3 DNA sequence: TGTGCCAGCTCACCTCCGGGAGGGGAGACCCAGTACTTC. As protein: CASSPPGGETQYF. The full variable domain, its missing parts supplied by reference TRBV18 and TRBJ2-5, is NAGVMQNPRHLVRRRGQEARLRCSPMKGHSHVYWYRQLPEEGLKFMVYLQKENIIDESGMPKERFSAEFPKEGPSILRIQQVVRGDSAAYFCASSPPGGETQYFGPGTRLLVL.

The chain links TRBV11-2 to TRBJ2-5; D possibly corresponds to TRBD2 (5 bases). Between the trimmed V and J ends, which lost 2 bases and 11 bases, there was a span of 21 bases. Germline V gene data show CDR1 as SGHAT and CDR2 as FQNNGV. CDR3 length: 15 residues. CDR3 DNA: TGTGCCAGCAGCTTACCCCGACTGGGCATCTGGGAGCAGTACTTC. This translates into CASSLPRLGIWEQYF.

This clone was recorded a few times. V and J are TRBV28 and TRBJ1-1; D remains unclear. This CDR3 contains 11 residues. Deletions cut 6 bases from V and 6 bases from J, with 8 bases between. Germline-derived CDR1 and CDR2 are MDHEN and SYDVKM. The DNA of the CDR3 is TGTGCCAGCAGAAGGACCTCTGAAGCTTTCTTT. This translates into CASRRTSEAFF.

This clone appeared once. The chain couples TRBV4-1 to TRBJ2-2; 7 bases are a match to TRBD2. With 1 base clipped from V and 7 bases from J, the junction kept 9 bases outside the gene matches. CDR3 length: 16 amino acids. Germline V gene sequence: CDR1 MGHRA, CDR2 YSYEKL. The DNA for the CDR3 is TGCGCCAGCAGCCAAGGGATGGCGCGGGAGAACGGGGAGCTGTTTTTT. Translating it yields CASSQGMARENGELFF.

This sequence joins TRBV28 and TRBJ2-1; 7 bases map to TRBD2. From germline, CDR1 is MDHEN and CDR2 SYDVKM. V lost 4 bases and J lost 7; bases outside the gene matches: 10. The CDR3 spans 15 residues. CDR3 bases: TGTGCCAGCAGTTCCAGACTAGCTTTACGAAATGAGCAGTTCTTC. It codes for CASSSRLALRNEQFF. The entire variable domain, with the rest obtained from reference TRBV28 and TRBJ2-1, is as follows: DVKVTQSSRYLVKRTGEKVFLECVQDMDHENMFWYRQDPGLGLRLIYFSYDVKMKEKGDIPEGYSVSREKKERFSLILESASTNQTSMYLCASSSRLALRNEQFFGPGTRLTVL.

The rearrangement uses TRBV5-1 and TRBJ2-7, with D possibly TRBD2 on 6 matching bases. V lost 4 bases, J lost 6 bases, and 14 bases lay in between. The CDR3 is made up of 13 amino acids. Germline-derived CDR1 and CDR2 are SGHRS and YFSETQ. CDR3 sequence reads: CASSVTSSGEQYF. The CDR3 bases are TGCGCCAGCAGCGTCACTAGCTCCGGCGAGCAGTACTTC. The variable domain in full, with the rest retrieved from reference TRBV5-1 and TRBJ2-7, is KAGVTQTPRYLIKTRGQQVTLSCSPISGHRSVSWYQQTPGQGLQFLFEYFSETQRNKGNFPGRFSGRQFSNSRSEMNVSTLELGDSALYLCASSVTSSGEQYFGPGTRLTVT.

J is TRBJ1-2 and V is TRBV18; 9 bases are a match to TRBD1. The germline V gene encodes CDR1 KGHSH and CDR2 LQKENI. The CDR3 has 18 amino acids. With 5 bases clipped from V and 8 bases from J, the junction kept 21 bases outside the gene matches. CDR3: CASSEQSGTGRALGGYTF. The CDR3, as DNA: TGTGCCAGCTCAGAACAAAGCGGGACAGGGAGAGCTCTGGGCGGCTACACCTTC.

The DNA of the CDR3 is TGCGCCAGCAGCTTGCTGGGCTCACAAGAAAAACTGTTTTTT. Encoded protein: CASSLLGSQEKLFF. This chain links TRBV5-1 with TRBJ1-4, with D hard to call. This CDR3 comprises 14 residues. V dropped 1 base and J dropped 8 bases, with 12 bases sitting between them. The germline CDR1 and CDR2 sequences are SGHRS and YFSETQ.

V usage is TRBV4-2 and J usage is TRBJ1-6; 9 bases are shared with TRBD1. The V gene's germline CDR1 is LGHNA and CDR2 YNFKEQ. V dropped 3 bases and J dropped 9; count of bases not matched to a gene: 9. This CDR3 has 16 amino acids. DNA for the CDR3: TGTGCCAGCAGCCAGGCACAGGGGGCTATGTTTTCACCCCTCCACTTT. It codes for CASSQAQGAMFSPLHF.

The genes are TRBV6-5 and TRBJ2-7, with a weak D call TRBD2 (6 bases). CDR3 length: 13 residues. V was shortened by 5 bases and J by 3 bases, with 11 bases between the two germline ends. Germline V gene data show CDR1 as MNHEY and CDR2 as SVGAGI. The CDR3 DNA reads as TGTGCCAGCAGTAAGGGACTGAACTACGAGCAGTACTTC. Protein: CASSKGLNYEQYF.

This chain links TRBV28 with TRBJ1-1; D may be TRBD1 (5 bases). The length of the CDR3 is 13 residues. V shed 7 bases and J shed 5 bases, with 14 bases lying between them. The germline gives CDR1 MDHEN, CDR2 SYDVKM. The CDR3 DNA reads as TGTGCCAGCACCAAAAGGGGATGGACTGAAGCTTTCTTT. This translates into CASTKRGWTEAFF.

This clone occurred once. This sequence joins TRBV5-1 and TRBJ2-7; D not certain. V was cut by 0 bases and J by 5 bases, with 9 bases left in between. Germline-derived CDR1 and CDR2 are SGHRS and YFSETQ. This CDR3 has 13 amino acids. Here the CDR3 reads CASSLAESNEQYF. CDR3 nucleotides: TGCGCCAGCAGCTTGGCCGAGTCCAACGAGCAGTACTTC.

The rearrangement links TRBV11-3 to TRBJ2-7; 9 bases align to TRBD2. The junction had 4 bases not matched to a gene; V was cut back by 4 bases and J by 6 bases. The CDR3 runs 13 residues. Germline CDR1 is SGHNT and CDR2 is YENEEA. The CDR3 reads CASSWTSVGEQYF. CDR3 nucleotides: TGTGCCAGCAGCTGGACTAGCGTGGGCGAGCAGTACTTC. The entire variable domain, with the rest obtained from reference TRBV11-3 and TRBJ2-7, is as follows: EAGVVQSPRYKIIEKKQPVAFWCNPISGHNTLYWYLQNLGQGPELLIRYENEEAVDDSQLPKDRFSAERLKGVDSTLKIQPAELGDSAVYLCASSWTSVGEQYFGPGTRLTVT.